The T cell receptor beta chain under discussion was sequenced for a study of T cell repertoires in cytomegalovirus infection. Study-level background: A matching HLA type, together with CMV infection, was signaled by public TCR beta signatures.

Each CDR3 protein gets one entry after TCRdb re-called the reads with MiXCR. The sample records 450,000 to 600,000 distinct CDR3 sequences, 10% to 12% being singletons. Study results and limitations: The cumulative frequency of public TCR beta families identified carriers of CMV plus the relevant HLA. Dominant in the ex vivo response were TCR beta clonotypes restricted by HLA-C and specific for CMV.

This clonotype was picked up a small number of times. Its antigen is unknown. Trimming removed 3 bases from V and 6 bases from J, with 8 bases in between. Germline loops: CDR1 ENHRY, CDR2 SYGVKD. The CDR3 is 12 residues long. The sample comprised PBMCs. This rearrangement joins TRBV10-3 to TRBJ1-2; D is undetermined. This clonotype was sampled from a human donor in good health (CMV status not recorded). Some clones in this sample may be carry-over from other donors' samples. The CDR3 DNA sequence: TGTGCCATCAGTGAAGGGTATAATGGCTACACCTTC. Protein sequence: CAISEGYNGYTF.